A single T cell receptor beta chain is shown here with its context. Its antigen is not known. Treatment indicated: 10-day PBMC culture with coronavirus spike peptide pools or control peptides (ViraFEST assay). Prior to the COVID-19 pandemic (2011-2018), the unexposed donor's CD4+ T cells were collected. After being plated at two million per well, PBMCs were cultured with about 10 IU/ml IL-2 and about 10 ug/ml peptide pools. The Oncomine TCR Beta short-read assay generated sequence data from the DNA of cultured CD4+ T cells. TCRdb independently ran MiXCR on the PCR reads; one entry per CDR3 protein. The sample shows around 4,400 distinct CDR3 sequences, around 26% of them seen only once. This entry belongs to a study of vaccination and CD4 T cells after COVID-19. Study information: Four females and six males made up the convalescents, with two Hispanic. Findings and caveats of the study: Researchers report that 304 of 307 vaccine-specific clones in convalescent patients proved spike mono-reactive. From approximately 21 to 40, the median of SARS-CoV-2-reactive clonotypes rose without reaching significance.

This clonotype was obtained from a human donor in good health. The specimen sequenced was CD4+ T cells from blood, cultured in vitro.

The CDR3 DNA is TGTGCCAGCTACACTACAGGGTCAAGCTCACCCCTCCACTTT. This encodes CASYTTGSSSPLHF. The chain joins TRBV2 to TRBJ1-6; tentative D call: TRBD1 (6 bases). This CDR3 region has 14 residues. Germline V gene sequence: CDR1 SNHLY, CDR2 FYNNEI. Trimming removed 8 bases at V and 10 bases at J, with 18 bases between.